This paragraph covers one T cell receptor beta chain sequence. What it binds is not known. This record belongs to a study of siplizumab effects on memory and regulatory T cells. Some 9.7 x 10^4 TCR templates were assayed per sample. Using immunoSEQ multiplex PCR, the repertoire was profiled, and TCRdb retains in-frame clones only, with some absent. The repertoire holds 75,000 to 100,000 clones, with over 90% as singletons. The CDR3 has 15 residues. Trimming stripped 3 bases from V and 2 bases from J, with 13 bases between. Germline CDR1 SGHRS, CDR2 YFSETQ. Study conclusions and caveats: Few alloreactive clones mapped to unstimulated subsets.

This rearrangement joins TRBV5-1 to TRBJ2-3, with a possible D match to TRBD2 (6 bases). Sequencing was done on a sample of non-Treg CD4+ T cells sorted from blood. This receptor was identified in a human donor in good health. The CDR3 loop is CASSSDLANTDTQYF. DNA of the CDR3: TGCGCCAGCAGCTCGGACCTAGCGAACACAGATACGCAGTATTTT.